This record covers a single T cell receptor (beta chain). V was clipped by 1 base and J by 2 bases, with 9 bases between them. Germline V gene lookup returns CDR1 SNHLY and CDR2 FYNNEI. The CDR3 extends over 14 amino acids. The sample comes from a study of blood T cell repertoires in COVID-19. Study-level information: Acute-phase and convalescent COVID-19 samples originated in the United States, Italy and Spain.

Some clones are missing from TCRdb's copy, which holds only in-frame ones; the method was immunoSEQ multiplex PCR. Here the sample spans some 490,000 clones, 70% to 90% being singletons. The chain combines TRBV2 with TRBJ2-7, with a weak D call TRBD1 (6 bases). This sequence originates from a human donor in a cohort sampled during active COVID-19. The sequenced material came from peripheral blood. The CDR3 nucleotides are TGTGCCAGCAGTGAAGAACGGGACACCTACGAGCAGTACTTC. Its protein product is CASSEERDTYEQYF.